This T cell receptor beta chain was captured by sequencing in a study of T cell responses to AZD1222 COVID-19 vaccine. Overall study results and limits: Compared with day 0, the breadth and depth of the Spike-specific TCR repertoire rose significantly after two doses of AZD1222. At baseline, seropositivity was found in only 6 or 7 AZD1222 recipients. Donors skewed white British and female; clonal diversity was possibly underestimated.

The table came from immunoSEQ multiplex PCR; TCRdb's copy has only in-frame clones and leaves some out. There are 200,000 or so clones in the sample; roughly 92% occur only once, and 0.95% to 1.1% lies in the top ten. Germline V gene sequence: CDR1 MNHEY, CDR2 SVGAGI. This CDR3 has 15 amino acids. Trimming removed 1 base from V and 0 bases from J, with 9 bases in between. Comments on this clone: Its specificity is not known.

The receptor comes from an adult who received the AZD1222 COVID-19 vaccine. V gene TRBV6-5 combines with J gene TRBJ1-2; D is undetermined. The sample consisted of peripheral blood, taken 28 days after the second AZD1222 dose. The CDR3 region is CASSYWRQANYGYTF. CDR3 sequence (DNA): TGTGCCAGCAGTTACTGGCGGCAGGCTAACTATGGCTACACCTTC.